This T cell receptor (beta chain) was identified in a study of T cell responses to AZD1222 COVID-19 vaccine. Whole-study results and caveats: Among those given AZD1222, only five or six were seropositive at baseline.

This table comes from immunoSEQ multiplex PCR, and its TCRdb copy is limited to in-frame clones, with some not included. Of 50,000 or so clones in the sample, about 89% are singletons; the top ten hold 5.3%. This CDR3 contains 11 residues. The V end lost 5 bases, the J end lost 5 bases, and 7 bases lay between the germline ends. CDR1 and CDR2 (germline): DFQATT, SNEGSKA (reference sequence). As concerns this clone: Its antigen remains unknown.

This sequence joins TRBV20-1 and TRBJ2-1, with D unclear. The clonotype comes from an adult who received the AZD1222 COVID-19 vaccine. The sequences come from peripheral blood, collected 28 days after the second AZD1222 dose. The chain's CDR3 is CSASTHNEQFF. The DNA for the CDR3 is TGCAGTGCTTCGACTCACAATGAGCAGTTCTTC.